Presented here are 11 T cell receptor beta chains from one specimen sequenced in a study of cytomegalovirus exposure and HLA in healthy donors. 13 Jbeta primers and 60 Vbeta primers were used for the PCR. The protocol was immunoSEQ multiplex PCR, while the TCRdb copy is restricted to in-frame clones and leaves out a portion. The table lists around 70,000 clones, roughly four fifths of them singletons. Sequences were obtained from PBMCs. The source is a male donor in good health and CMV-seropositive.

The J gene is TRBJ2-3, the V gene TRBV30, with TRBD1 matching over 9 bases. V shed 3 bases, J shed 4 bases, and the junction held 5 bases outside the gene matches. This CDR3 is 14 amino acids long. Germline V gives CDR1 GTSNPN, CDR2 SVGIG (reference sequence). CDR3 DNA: TGTGCCTGGAGCGTACAGGGGGCCTCAGATACGCAGTATTTT. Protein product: CAWSVQGASDTQYF.

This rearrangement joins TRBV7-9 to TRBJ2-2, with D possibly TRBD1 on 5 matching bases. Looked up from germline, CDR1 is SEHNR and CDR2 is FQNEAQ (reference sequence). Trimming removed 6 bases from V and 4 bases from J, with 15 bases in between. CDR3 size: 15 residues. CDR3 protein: CASRPPGSGTGELFF. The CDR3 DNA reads TGTGCCAGCAGACCCCCAGGGTCGGGCACCGGGGAGCTGTTTTTT.

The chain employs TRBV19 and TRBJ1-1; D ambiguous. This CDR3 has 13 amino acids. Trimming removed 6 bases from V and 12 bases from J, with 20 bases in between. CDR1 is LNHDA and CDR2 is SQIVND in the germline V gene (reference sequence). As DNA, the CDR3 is TGTGCCAGTAGGGGGTATAGCGACACCGAACCTTTCTTT. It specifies CASRGYSDTEPFF.

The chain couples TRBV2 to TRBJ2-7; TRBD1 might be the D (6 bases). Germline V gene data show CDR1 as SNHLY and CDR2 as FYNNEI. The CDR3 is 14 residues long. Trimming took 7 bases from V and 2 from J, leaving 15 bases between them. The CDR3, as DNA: TGTGCCAGCACGAACAGGGTAGGGACCTACGAGCAGTACTTC. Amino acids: CASTNRVGTYEQYF.

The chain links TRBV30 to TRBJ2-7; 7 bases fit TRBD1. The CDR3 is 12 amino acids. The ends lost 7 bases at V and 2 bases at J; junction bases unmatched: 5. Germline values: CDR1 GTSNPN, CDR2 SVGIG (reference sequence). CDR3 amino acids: CAYTGAAYEQYF. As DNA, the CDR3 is TGTGCCTATACAGGGGCGGCCTACGAGCAGTACTTC.

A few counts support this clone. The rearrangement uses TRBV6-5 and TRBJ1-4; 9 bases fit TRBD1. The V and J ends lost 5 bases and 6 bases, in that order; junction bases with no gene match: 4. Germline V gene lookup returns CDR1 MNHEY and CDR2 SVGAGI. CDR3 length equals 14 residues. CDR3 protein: CASSEGTGYEKLFF. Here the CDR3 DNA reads TGTGCCAGCAGTGAAGGGACAGGGTATGAAAAACTGTTTTTT.

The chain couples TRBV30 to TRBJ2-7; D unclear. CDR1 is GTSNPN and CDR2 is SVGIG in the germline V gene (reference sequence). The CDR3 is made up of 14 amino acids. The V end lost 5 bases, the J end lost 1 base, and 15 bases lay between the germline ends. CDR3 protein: CAWADGWKSYEQYF. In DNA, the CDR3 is TGTGCCTGGGCCGACGGGTGGAAGTCCTACGAGCAGTACTTC.

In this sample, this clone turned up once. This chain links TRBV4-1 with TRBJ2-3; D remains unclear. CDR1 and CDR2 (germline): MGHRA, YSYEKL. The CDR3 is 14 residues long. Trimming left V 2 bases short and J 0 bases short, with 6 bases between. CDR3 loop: CASSQQTSTDTQYF. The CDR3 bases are TGCGCCAGCAGCCAACAAACTAGCACAGATACGCAGTATTTT.

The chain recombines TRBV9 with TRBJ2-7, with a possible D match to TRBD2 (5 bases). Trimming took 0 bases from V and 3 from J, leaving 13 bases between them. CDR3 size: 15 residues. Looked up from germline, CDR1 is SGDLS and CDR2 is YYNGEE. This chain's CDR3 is CASSVGGKKDYEQYF. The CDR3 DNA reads TGTGCCAGCAGCGTAGGAGGGAAAAAAGACTACGAGCAGTACTTC.

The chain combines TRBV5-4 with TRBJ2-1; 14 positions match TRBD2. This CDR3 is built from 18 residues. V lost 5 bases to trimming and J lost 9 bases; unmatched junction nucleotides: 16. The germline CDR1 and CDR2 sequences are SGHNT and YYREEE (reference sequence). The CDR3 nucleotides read TGTGCCAGCAGTACCGGGACTAGCGGGAGCCGATTCGATACTGAGCAGTTCTTC. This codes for CASSTGTSGSRFDTEQFF.

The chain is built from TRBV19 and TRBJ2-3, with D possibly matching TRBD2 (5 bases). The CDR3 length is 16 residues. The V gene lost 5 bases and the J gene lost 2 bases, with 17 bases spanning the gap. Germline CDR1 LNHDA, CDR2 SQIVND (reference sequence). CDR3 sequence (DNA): TGTGCCAGTAGTGACCCACTAGTGACCTTCACAGATACGCAGTATTTT. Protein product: CASSDPLVTFTDTQYF.